The 23 T cell receptor beta chains in this list originate from one sample, sequenced in a study of cytomegalovirus exposure and HLA in healthy donors. The primer mix had 60 Vbeta and 13 Jbeta primers. The table came from immunoSEQ multiplex PCR; TCRdb's copy has only in-frame clones and leaves some out. The data show about 58,000 clones, and the top ten clones hold over 2%. Material: PBMCs. These receptors originate from a woman aged 18-29 years in good health and CMV-seronegative.

The chain links TRBV6-5 to TRBJ1-1; D might be TRBD1 (5 bases). The V and J ends lost 2 bases and 8 bases respectively, with 12 bases between them. This CDR3 comprises 13 residues. Per the germline V gene, CDR1 is MNHEY and CDR2 is SVGAGI. The CDR3 bases are TGTGCCAGCAGTTACGGGGGAGGAGTGGAAGCTTTCTTT. Protein product: CASSYGGGVEAFF.

The chain carries TRBV18 and TRBJ2-1; D remains ambiguous. V lost 2 bases and J lost 5, with 10 bases in between. The CDR3 has 14 amino acids. Germline V gives CDR1 KGHSH, CDR2 LQKENI. CDR3 region: CASSPGQDDNEQFF. The CDR3 DNA reads as TGTGCCAGCTCACCAGGGCAGGATGACAATGAGCAGTTCTTC.

The chain uses TRBV4-1 and TRBJ2-7; maybe TRBD1 (5 bases). This CDR3 is 16 amino acids long. V lost 1 base and J lost 2, with 15 bases in between. The germline gives CDR1 MGHRA, CDR2 YSYEKL. This CDR3 is CASSQVHRLRPYEQYF. The CDR3 nucleotides read TGCGCCAGCAGCCAAGTTCACAGGCTTCGCCCCTACGAGCAGTACTTC.

The chain combines TRBV19 with TRBJ2-1; 12 nucleotides match TRBD2. Unmatched junction bases numbered 6, after V lost 6 bases and J lost 9 bases. CDR3 size: 14 residues. The germline V gene has CDR1 LNHDA and CDR2 SQIVND (reference sequence). CDR3 sequence (DNA): TGTGCCAGTAGCCCGGGACTAGCGGGCATTGAGCAGTTCTTC. This codes for CASSPGLAGIEQFF.

This rearrangement joins TRBV6-5 to TRBJ1-5; D is uncertain. CDR1 and CDR2 from the germline V gene are MNHEY and SVGAGI. V lost 5 bases to trimming and J lost 7 bases, with 15 bases between them. The CDR3 sequence is 14 residues long. The DNA for the CDR3 is TGTGCCAGCAGTGAAGGCCCTGAGAGGCAGCCCCAGCATTTT. Translated: CASSEGPERQPQHF.

The chain joins TRBV7-2 to TRBJ2-2, with D possibly being TRBD1 (6 bases). The CDR3 is made up of 14 amino acids. Trimming stripped 3 bases from V and 4 bases from J, with 9 bases between. The V gene's germline CDR1 is SGHTA and CDR2 FQGNSA. The CDR3 nucleotides read TGTGCCAGCAGCTTTCAGGGGCGCACCGGGGAGCTGTTTTTT. It translates to CASSFQGRTGELFF.

The gene calls are TRBV10-1 and TRBJ1-2; possible D gene TRBD1, 6 bases. The CDR3 loop spans 14 amino acids. Looked up from germline, CDR1 is WNHNN and CDR2 is SYGVQD (reference sequence). Trimming removed 0 bases at V and 9 bases at J, with 14 bases between. The chain's CDR3 is CASSESNSGGSYTF. DNA for the CDR3: TGCGCCAGCAGTGAGTCGAATTCTGGGGGCAGCTACACCTTC.

The gene calls are TRBV27 and TRBJ1-5; D uncertain. V dropped 6 bases and J dropped 6 bases, with 18 bases sitting between them. Germline V gene data show CDR1 as MNHEY and CDR2 as SMNVEV (reference sequence). This CDR3 has 15 residues. The DNA of the CDR3 is TGTGCCAGCAGCCAAATCGCGGGGTTAGGTCAGCCCCAGCATTTT. Its translation: CASSQIAGLGQPQHF.

The rearrangement joins TRBV6-5 to TRBJ1-6, with 9 positions matching TRBD1. After removal of 8 bases from V and 19 bases from J, the junction contained 18 bases not matched to a gene. Looked up from germline, CDR1 is MNHEY and CDR2 is SVGAGI. The CDR3 length is 14 residues. CDR3 DNA: TGTGCCAGCTCGCCTGAGGGGAGGACAGGGGTATCGCACTTT. Amino acids: CASSPEGRTGVSHF.

The V and J genes are TRBV5-1 and TRBJ1-1, with TRBD1 matching 9 bases. Losses at the gene ends were 3 bases for V and 2 bases for J; bases not matched to a gene: 2. The CDR3 totals 14 residues. Germline V lookup: CDR1 SGHRS, CDR2 YFSETQ. The CDR3 sequence: CASSWDRANTEAFF. CDR3 DNA sequence: TGCGCCAGCAGCTGGGACAGGGCTAACACTGAAGCTTTCTTT.

The V gene is TRBV6-5, the J gene TRBJ1-4; D is uncertain. The CDR3 extends over 13 amino acids. Germline V CDR1 and CDR2: MNHEY, SVGAGI. V lost 8 bases and J 4 bases, leaving 11 bases between the germline ends. The CDR3 bases are TGTGCCAGCGCCCTAGGTGGTAATGAAAAACTGTTTTTT. Translating it yields CASALGGNEKLFF.

This chain uses TRBV18 with TRBJ1-4; 8 bases align to TRBD1. There are 15 residues in the CDR3. Trimming at V came to 4 bases and at J to 6 bases, leaving 7 bases not matched to a gene. In germline, CDR1 is KGHSH, CDR2 LQKENI. In DNA form, the CDR3 reads TGTGCCAGCTCACACCCGGGACAGGCCGATGAAAAACTGTTTTTT. It specifies CASSHPGQADEKLFF.

This sequence joins TRBV13 and TRBJ1-6; TRBD1 matches 7 bases. The CDR3 spans 16 residues. Trimming at V came to 1 base and at J to 14 bases, leaving 14 bases not matched to a gene. From germline, CDR1 is PRHDT and CDR2 FYEKMQ (reference sequence). CDR3 DNA sequence: TGTGCCAGCAGCTTAGAACCGGGACAGCCCGATGCGGCCCTCCACTTT. Translated: CASSLEPGQPDAALHF.

The V gene is TRBV5-1, the J gene TRBJ1-4; D may be TRBD1 (5 bases). This CDR3 has 13 residues. Germline CDR1 is SGHRS and CDR2 is YFSETQ. Trimming stripped 5 bases from V and 4 bases from J, with 9 bases between. The CDR3 sequence is CASSQGVNEKLFF. The CDR3, as DNA: TGCGCCAGCAGTCAGGGCGTTAATGAAAAACTGTTTTTT.

The chain recombines TRBV29-1 with TRBJ1-1; unclear D gene. Looked up from germline, CDR1 is SQVTM and CDR2 is ANQGSEA. V was pared by 2 bases and J by 6 bases, with 13 bases between. This CDR3 is 13 amino acids long. The CDR3 spells CSVEYLDTSEAFF. In DNA, the CDR3 is TGCAGCGTTGAATACTTAGACACTTCTGAAGCTTTCTTT. The full variable domain, in which reference TRBV29-1 and TRBJ1-1 provide the parts outside the CDR3, is SAVISQKPSRDICQRGTSLTIQCQVDSQVTMMFWYRQQPGQSLTLIATANQGSEATYESGFVIDKFPISRPNLTFSTLTVSNMSPEDSSIYLCSVEYLDTSEAFFGQGTRLTVV.

The V gene is TRBV2, the J gene TRBJ1-2, with D perhaps matching TRBD1 (6 bases). The CDR3 runs 13 residues. Trimming pared 10 bases from V and 2 bases from J, leaving 14 bases between. Germline V gene lookup returns CDR1 SNHLY and CDR2 FYNNEI. CDR3 region: CATAVDRNYGYTF. CDR3 sequence (DNA): TGTGCCACCGCCGTGGACAGAAACTATGGCTACACCTTC.

The rearrangement joins TRBV2 to TRBJ2-5; 7 nucleotides agree with TRBD2. Looked up from germline, CDR1 is SNHLY and CDR2 is FYNNEI. V dropped 4 bases and J dropped 9; count of bases not matched to a gene: 2. The CDR3 runs 11 residues. The CDR3 coding sequence is TGTGCCAGCAGTGGAAGCGGGGCCCAGTACTTC. This sequence encodes CASSGSGAQYF.

The chain carries TRBV6-6 and TRBJ1-5, with TRBD1 identical over 7 bases. The CDR3 has 15 residues. J was trimmed by 9 bases and V by 4 bases; bases with no gene match: 12. In germline, CDR1 is MNHNY, CDR2 SVGAGI (reference sequence). The CDR3 loop reads CASSSQGEAGRPQHF. The CDR3 nucleotides read TGTGCCAGCAGTTCCCAGGGGGAGGCCGGGCGGCCCCAGCATTTT.

The V and J genes are TRBV19 and TRBJ1-6; 7 bases align to TRBD1. Germline V lookup: CDR1 LNHDA, CDR2 SQIVND (reference sequence). The CDR3 runs 14 residues. Trimming removed 1 base from V and 8 bases from J; junction bases left unmatched: 2. Here the CDR3 DNA reads TGTGCCAGTAGTATAGTTGGGACAGATTCACCCCTCCACTTT. This sequence encodes CASSIVGTDSPLHF.

V is TRBV19 and J is TRBJ1-1; unclear D gene. The CDR3 contains 13 residues. Trimming took off 5 bases at V and 4 bases at J, with 11 bases between the two ends. Germline V gene data show CDR1 as LNHDA and CDR2 as SQIVND (reference sequence). The CDR3 region has the DNA TGTGCCAGTAGTTTCGGGGTGGGCACTGAAGCTTTCTTT. Protein: CASSFGVGTEAFF.

This chain joins TRBV7-2 and TRBJ2-3; the D gene is possibly TRBD2 (5 bases). The V gene lost 5 bases and the J gene lost 5 bases, with 11 bases spanning the gap. The CDR3 consists of 13 residues. Germline CDR1 and CDR2: SGHTA and FQGNSA. In DNA, the CDR3 is TGTGCCAGCAGCCCAGGACTTGTAGATACGCAGTATTTT. Encoded protein: CASSPGLVDTQYF.

The chain links TRBV18 to TRBJ1-2; 12 bases agree with TRBD1. CDR3 length: 17 residues. J lost 5 bases, V lost 3 bases, and 10 bases had no gene match. Germline CDR1 is KGHSH and CDR2 is LQKENI. The CDR3 nucleotides are TGTGCCAGCTCACCCGCACAGGGACAGGGGGCGAGGTATGGCTACACCTTC. Translating gives CASSPAQGQGARYGYTF.

This rearrangement joins TRBV30 to TRBJ2-7; D remains ambiguous. Germline lookup yields CDR1 GTSNPN and CDR2 SVGIG (reference sequence). CDR3 length: 12 amino acids. Trimming removed 0 bases from V and 3 bases from J, with 6 bases in between. Here the CDR3 reads CAWSVLLYEQYF. CDR3 coding DNA: TGTGCCTGGAGTGTATTACTCTACGAGCAGTACTTC.